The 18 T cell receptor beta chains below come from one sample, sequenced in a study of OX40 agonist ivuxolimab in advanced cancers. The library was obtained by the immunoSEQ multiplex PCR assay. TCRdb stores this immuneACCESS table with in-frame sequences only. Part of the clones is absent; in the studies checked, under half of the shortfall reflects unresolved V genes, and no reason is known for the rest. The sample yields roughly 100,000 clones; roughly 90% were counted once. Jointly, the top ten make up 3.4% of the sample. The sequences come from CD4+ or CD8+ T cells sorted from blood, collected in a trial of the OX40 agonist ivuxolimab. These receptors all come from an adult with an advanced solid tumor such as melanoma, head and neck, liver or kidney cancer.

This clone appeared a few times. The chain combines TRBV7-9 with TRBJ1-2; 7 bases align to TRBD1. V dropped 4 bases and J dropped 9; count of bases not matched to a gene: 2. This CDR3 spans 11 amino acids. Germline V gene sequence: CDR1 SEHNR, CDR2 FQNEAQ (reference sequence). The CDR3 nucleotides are TGTGCCAGCAGCTGGGGACAGAGCTACACCTTC. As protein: CASSWGQSYTF. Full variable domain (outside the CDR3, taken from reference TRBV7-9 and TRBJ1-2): DTGVSQNPRHKITKRGQNVTFRCDPISEHNRLYWYRQTLGQGPEFLTYFQNEAQLEKSRLLSDRFSAERPKGSFSTLEIQRTEQGDSAMYLCASSWGQSYTFGSGTRLTVV.

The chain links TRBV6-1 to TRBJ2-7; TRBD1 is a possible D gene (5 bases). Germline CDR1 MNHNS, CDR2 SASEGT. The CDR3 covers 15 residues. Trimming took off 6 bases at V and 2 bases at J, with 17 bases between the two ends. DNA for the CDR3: TGTGCCAGCAGAGAACAGGTCTCATGGCCCTACGAGCAGTACTTC. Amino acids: CASREQVSWPYEQYF.

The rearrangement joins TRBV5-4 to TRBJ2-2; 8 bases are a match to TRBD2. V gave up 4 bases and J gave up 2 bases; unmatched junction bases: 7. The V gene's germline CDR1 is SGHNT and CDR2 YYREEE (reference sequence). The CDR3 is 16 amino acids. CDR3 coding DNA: TGTGCCAGCAGCCCGCGTAGCGGGGTAAACACCGGGGAGCTGTTTTTT. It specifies CASSPRSGVNTGELFF.

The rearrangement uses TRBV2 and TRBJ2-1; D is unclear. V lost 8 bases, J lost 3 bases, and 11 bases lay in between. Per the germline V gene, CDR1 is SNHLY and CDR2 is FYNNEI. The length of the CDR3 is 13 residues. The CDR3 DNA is TGTGCCAGCTACTGGATGGACTACAATGAGCAGTTCTTC. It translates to CASYWMDYNEQFF. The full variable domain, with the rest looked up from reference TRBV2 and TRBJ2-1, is EPEVTQTPSHQVTQMGQEVILRCVPISNHLYFYWYRQILGQKVEFLVSFYNNEISEKSEIFDDQFSVERPDGSNFTLKIRSTKLEDSAMYFCASYWMDYNEQFFGPGTRLTVL.

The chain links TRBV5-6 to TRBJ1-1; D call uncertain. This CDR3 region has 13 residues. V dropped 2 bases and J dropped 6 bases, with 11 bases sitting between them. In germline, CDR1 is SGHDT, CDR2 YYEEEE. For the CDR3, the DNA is TGTGCCAGCAGCTTAGGAGGTGGCGCTGAAGCTTTCTTT. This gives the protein CASSLGGGAEAFF.

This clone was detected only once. The CDR3 here is CAWSVLNHNEQFF. CDR3 in DNA: TGTGCCTGGAGTGTACTAAACCACAATGAGCAGTTCTTC. The rearrangement joins TRBV30 to TRBJ2-1; D unclear. CDR1 is GTSNPN and CDR2 is SVGIG in the germline V gene (reference sequence). V was clipped by 0 bases and J by 5 bases, with 8 bases between them. There are 13 residues in the CDR3.

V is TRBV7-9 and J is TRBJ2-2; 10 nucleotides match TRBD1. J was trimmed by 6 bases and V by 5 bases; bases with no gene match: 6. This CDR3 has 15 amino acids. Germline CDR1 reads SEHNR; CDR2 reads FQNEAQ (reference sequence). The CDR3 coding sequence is TGTGCCAGCAGCCATCGGACAGGGGGGGCCGGGGAGCTGTTTTTT. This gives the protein CASSHRTGGAGELFF.

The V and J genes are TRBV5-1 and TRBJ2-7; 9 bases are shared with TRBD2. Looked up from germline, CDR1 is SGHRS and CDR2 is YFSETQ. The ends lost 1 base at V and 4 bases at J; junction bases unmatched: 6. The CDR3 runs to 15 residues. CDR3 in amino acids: CASSLHGSGSYEQYF. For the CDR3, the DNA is TGCGCCAGCAGCTTGCATGGTAGCGGGAGTTACGAGCAGTACTTC. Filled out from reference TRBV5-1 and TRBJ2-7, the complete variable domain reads KAGVTQTPRYLIKTRGQQVTLSCSPISGHRSVSWYQQTPGQGLQFLFEYFSETQRNKGNFPGRFSGRQFSNSRSEMNVSTLELGDSALYLCASSLHGSGSYEQYFGPGTRLTVT.

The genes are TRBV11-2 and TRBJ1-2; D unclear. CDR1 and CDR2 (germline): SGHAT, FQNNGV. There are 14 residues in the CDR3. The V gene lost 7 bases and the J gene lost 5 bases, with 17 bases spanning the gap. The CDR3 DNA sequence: TGTGCCAGCAACTACGGGGTAGAGGGATATGGCTACACCTTC. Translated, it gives CASNYGVEGYGYTF. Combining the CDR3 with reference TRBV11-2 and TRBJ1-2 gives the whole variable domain EAGVAQSPRYKIIEKRQSVAFWCNPISGHATLYWYQQILGQGPKLLIQFQNNGVVDDSQLPKDRFSAERLKGVDSTLKIQPAKLEDSAVYLCASNYGVEGYGYTFGSGTRLTVV.

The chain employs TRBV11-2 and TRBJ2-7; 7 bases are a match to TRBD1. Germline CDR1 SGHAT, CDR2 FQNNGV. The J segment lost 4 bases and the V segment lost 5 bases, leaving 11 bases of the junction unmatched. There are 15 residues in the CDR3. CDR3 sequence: CASSPREGATYEQYF. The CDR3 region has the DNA TGTGCCAGCAGCCCTCGAGAGGGGGCAACGTACGAGCAGTACTTC.

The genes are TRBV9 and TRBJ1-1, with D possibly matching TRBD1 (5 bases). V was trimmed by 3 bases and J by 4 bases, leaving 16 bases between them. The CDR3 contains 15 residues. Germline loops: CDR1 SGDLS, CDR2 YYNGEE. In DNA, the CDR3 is TGTGCCAGCAGCGACACCGTCCTTGGGGGCACTGAAGCTTTCTTT. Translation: CASSDTVLGGTEAFF. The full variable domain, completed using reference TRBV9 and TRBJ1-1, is DSGVTQTPKHLITATGQRVTLRCSPRSGDLSVYWYQQSLDQGLQFLIQYYNGEERAKGNILERFSAQQFPDLHSELNLSSLELGDSALYFCASSDTVLGGTEAFFGQGTRLTVV.

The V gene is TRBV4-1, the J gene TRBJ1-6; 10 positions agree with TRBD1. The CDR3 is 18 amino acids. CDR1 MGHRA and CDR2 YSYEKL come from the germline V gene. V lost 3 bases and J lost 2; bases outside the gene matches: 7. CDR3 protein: CASSQPDRGQTYNSPLHF. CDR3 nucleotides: TGCGCCAGCAGCCAGCCCGACAGGGGGCAGACCTATAATTCACCCCTCCACTTT.

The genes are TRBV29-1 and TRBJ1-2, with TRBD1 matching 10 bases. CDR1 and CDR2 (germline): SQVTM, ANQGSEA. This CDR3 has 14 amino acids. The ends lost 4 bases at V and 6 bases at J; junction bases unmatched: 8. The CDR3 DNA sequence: TGCAGCGTTGCGGGGGACAGGGGTCTCGATGGCTACACCTTC. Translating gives CSVAGDRGLDGYTF.

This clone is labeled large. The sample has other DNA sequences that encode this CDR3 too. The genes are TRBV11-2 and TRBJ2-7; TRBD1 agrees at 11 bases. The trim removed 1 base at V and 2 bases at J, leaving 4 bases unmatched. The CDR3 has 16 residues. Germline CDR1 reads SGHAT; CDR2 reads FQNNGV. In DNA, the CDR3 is TGTGCCAGCAGCTTAGGACCGGGACAGGGGGCCTACGAGCAGTACTTC. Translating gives CASSLGPGQGAYEQYF.

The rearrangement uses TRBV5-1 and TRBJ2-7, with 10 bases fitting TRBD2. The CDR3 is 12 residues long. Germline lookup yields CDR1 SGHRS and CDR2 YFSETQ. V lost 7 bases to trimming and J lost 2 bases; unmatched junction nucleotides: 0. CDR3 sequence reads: CASGLAAYEQYF. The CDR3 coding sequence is TGCGCCAGCGGACTAGCGGCCTACGAGCAGTACTTC. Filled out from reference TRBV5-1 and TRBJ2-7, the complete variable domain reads KAGVTQTPRYLIKTRGQQVTLSCSPISGHRSVSWYQQTPGQGLQFLFEYFSETQRNKGNFPGRFSGRQFSNSRSEMNVSTLELGDSALYLCASGLAAYEQYFGPGTRLTVT.

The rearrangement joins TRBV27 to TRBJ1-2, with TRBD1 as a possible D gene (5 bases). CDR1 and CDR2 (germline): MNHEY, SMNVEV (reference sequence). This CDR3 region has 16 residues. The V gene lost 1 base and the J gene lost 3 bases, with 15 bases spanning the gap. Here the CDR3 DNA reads TGTGCCAGCAGTTTATTCACAGAGGCAGGGCACTATGGCTACACCTTC. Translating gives CASSLFTEAGHYGYTF.

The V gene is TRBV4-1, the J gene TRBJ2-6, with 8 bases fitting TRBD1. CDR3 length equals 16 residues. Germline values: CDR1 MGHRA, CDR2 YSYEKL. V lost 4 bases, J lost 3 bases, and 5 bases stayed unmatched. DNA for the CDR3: TGCGCCAGCAGCCGGAAACAGGGGGATGGGGCCAACGTCCTGACTTTC. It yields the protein CASSRKQGDGANVLTF.

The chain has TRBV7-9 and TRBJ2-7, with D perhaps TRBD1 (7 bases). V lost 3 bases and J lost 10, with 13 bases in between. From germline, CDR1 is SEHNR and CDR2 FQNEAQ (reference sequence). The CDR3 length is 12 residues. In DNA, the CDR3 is TGTGCCAGCAGCTTTGGGCGGGACAGCCAGTACTTC. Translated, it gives CASSFGRDSQYF.